This TCR beta chain was captured by sequencing in a study of molecular identifiers for immune sequencing clone quantification. TCRdb called the PCR reads again in MiXCR, with one record for every CDR3 protein. This table has hundreds of thousands of distinct CDR3 sequences, 25% appearing once. This clonotype came up a few times. The receptor was isolated from a human donor in good health. Some libraries in this study had Jurkat cell RNA spiked in. Sequencing was performed on naive CD8+ T cells from blood, with Jurkat cell RNA spiked in. Subset meaning: FACS-sorted CD8+CD4-CCR7+CD45RA+ naive T cells.

The CDR3 loop is CASSVVGGAWGTDTQYF. In nucleotides, the CDR3 is TGTGCCAGCAGCGTAGTGGGGGGGGCCTGGGGCACAGATACGCAGTATTTT. The V gene is TRBV9, the J gene TRBJ2-3; tentatively, D is TRBD2 (7 bases). The CDR3 loop spans 17 amino acids. CDR1 and CDR2 (germline): SGDLS, YYNGEE. The V gene lost 0 bases and the J gene lost 1 base, with 15 bases spanning the gap.